This T cell receptor beta chain was obtained from a study of T-cell memory formation after mild COVID-19. Study as a whole: Largely, TCR clusters stayed within a single donor. Broader study findings: Later expanders leaned CD4+, whereas day 15 to 85 contracting clones were balanced CD4/CD8. Contracting clones localized mainly to CM and EM when CD4+ and mainly to EMRA when CD8+.

In TCRdb, the 5' RACE reads were re-called with MiXCR into one record per CDR3 protein. Of approximately 89,000 distinct CDR3 sequences listed, 20% to 30% were seen once; the top ten hold roughly 40%. As concerns this clonotype: The antigen is unknown.

Germline V gene lookup returns CDR1 SGHVS and CDR2 FQNEAQ. The V gene lost 3 bases and the J gene lost 1 base, with 6 bases spanning the gap. The CDR3 totals 13 residues. Sequencing was performed on PBMCs or a T cell subset sorted from them (not recorded which). This receptor was identified in a young man who had mild COVID-19 (a few samples of this study predate the infection). Cell type and time point are not known. The chain carries TRBV7-8 and TRBJ1-1; the D is unclear. The CDR3 sequence is CASSFKPNTEAFF. DNA for the CDR3: TGTGCCAGCAGCTTTAAGCCGAACACTGAAGCTTTCTTT.